This T cell receptor beta chain was profiled in a study of T cell responses to AZD1222 COVID-19 vaccine. This CDR3 has 15 residues. Trimming left V 0 bases short and J 2 bases short, with 11 bases between. Per the germline V gene, CDR1 is SGHRS and CDR2 is YFSETQ. Study-wide findings and caveats: Donors were largely white British and mainly female; clonal diversity was possibly underestimated. Spike-specific TCR breadth rose after two AZD1222 doses, and depth rose as well. The peak T cell response came first, and repertoires were sampled only after it. Baseline seropositives among AZD1222 recipients totaled only 5 to 7.

The protocol was immunoSEQ multiplex PCR, while the TCRdb copy is restricted to in-frame clones and leaves out a portion. The data contain tens of thousands of clones, 87% of them singletons. Comment on this clone: What it recognizes is unknown.

Specimen: peripheral blood, collected 28 days after the second AZD1222 dose. This clonotype was sampled from an adult who received the AZD1222 COVID-19 vaccine. The rearrangement uses TRBV5-1 and TRBJ1-2; D uncertain. The CDR3 here is CASSLGVSLNYGYTF. Here the CDR3 DNA reads TGCGCCAGCAGCTTGGGCGTCAGCCTGAACTATGGCTACACCTTC.